This T cell receptor (beta chain) is from a study of T-cell memory formation after mild COVID-19. With regard to this clonotype: Its antigen is undetermined.

TCRdb re-called the 5' RACE reads through MiXCR, storing one row per CDR3 protein. Counted here are hundreds of thousands of distinct CDR3 sequences, about a sixth occurring once; the ten biggest clones make up approximately 12%. This CDR3 has 20 residues. Per the germline V gene, CDR1 is MGHRA and CDR2 is YSYEKL. With 1 base clipped from V and 1 base from J, the junction kept 15 bases outside the gene matches. General observations from the study: The finding that pre-infection memory included some responding clones suggested that cross-reactive memory joined.

The sample comprised PBMCs or a T cell subset sorted from them (not recorded which). V usage is TRBV4-1 and J usage is TRBJ2-3; 9 positions agree with TRBD2. This sequence was found in an adult woman who had mild COVID-19 (a few samples of this study predate the infection). Cell type and time point are not known. The CDR3 coding sequence is TGCGCCAGCAGCCAAGCCCTGTCCCCCTTGTTAGCGGGGGGCACAGATACGCAGTATTTT. It is translated as CASSQALSPLLAGGTDTQYF.